Below, 14 T cell receptor beta chains from the same sample are listed, as sequenced in a study of blood T cell repertoires in COVID-19. Repertoires were generated with immunoSEQ multiplex PCR, while TCRdb's copy carries only in-frame clones and drops some. Here the sample spans a few hundred thousand clones, around four fifths being singletons. What was sequenced was peripheral blood. These receptors all stem from a man in his 60s who had recovered from COVID-19.

The rearrangement joins TRBV30 to TRBJ2-3; D possibly corresponds to TRBD2 (5 bases). The ends were cut back, 6 bases at V and 3 bases at J, with 13 bases in the middle. The CDR3 totals 13 residues. Germline CDR1 and CDR2: GTSNPN and SVGIG (reference sequence). The CDR3 sequence: CACPGKVTDTQYF. The CDR3 nucleotides read TGTGCCTGCCCGGGGAAGGTTACAGATACGCAGTATTTT.

The gene calls are TRBV7-9 and TRBJ2-2; possible D gene TRBD2, 7 bases. V shed 4 bases and J shed 0 bases, with 15 bases lying between them. Germline V gene data show CDR1 as SEHNR and CDR2 as FQNEAQ (reference sequence). The CDR3 runs 17 residues. The CDR3 reads CASSSPRGGANTGELFF. The CDR3 nucleotides are TGTGCCAGCAGCTCCCCCCGAGGGGGGGCGAACACCGGGGAGCTGTTTTTT. Full variable domain (remainder filled in from reference TRBV7-9 and TRBJ2-2): DTGVSQNPRHKITKRGQNVTFRCDPISEHNRLYWYRQTLGQGPEFLTYFQNEAQLEKSRLLSDRFSAERPKGSFSTLEIQRTEQGDSAMYLCASSSPRGGANTGELFFGEGSRLTVL.

The chain recombines TRBV30 with TRBJ1-3; D unclear. The germline V and J ends were trimmed by 4 bases and 4 bases, with 5 bases remaining between them. Germline CDR1 reads GTSNPN; CDR2 reads SVGIG (reference sequence). The CDR3 contains 11 residues. The CDR3 sequence: CAWIAGNTIYF. The CDR3 nucleotides read TGTGCCTGGATCGCGGGAAACACCATATATTTT.

J is TRBJ2-7 and V is TRBV27, with a possible D match to TRBD2 (6 bases). Germline assignment: CDR1 MNHEY and CDR2 SMNVEV (reference sequence). The CDR3 runs to 14 residues. The V and J ends lost 2 bases and 5 bases respectively, with 13 bases between them. CDR3 in DNA: TGTGCCAGCAGTTTAGGGACTGGACGTGACGAGCAGTACTTC. As protein: CASSLGTGRDEQYF.

The rearrangement uses TRBV6-5 and TRBJ2-7; TRBD2 matches at 8 bases. Germline CDR1 reads MNHEY; CDR2 reads SVGAGI. CDR3 length equals 15 residues. Trimming removed 7 bases from V and 0 bases from J; junction bases left unmatched: 8. CDR3 amino acids: CASKGGAGGSYEQYF. For the CDR3, the DNA is TGTGCCAGCAAGGGTGGGGCGGGGGGCTCCTACGAGCAGTACTTC.

This chain links TRBV4-1 with TRBJ2-3, with 9 nucleotides matching TRBD1. The CDR3 covers 14 residues. After removal of 8 bases from V and 1 base from J, the junction contained 4 bases not matched to a gene. Germline values: CDR1 MGHRA, CDR2 YSYEKL. The CDR3 DNA follows: TGCGCCAGCTCGACAGGGGGAGGCACAGATACGCAGTATTTT. This codes for CASSTGGGTDTQYF.

This chain links TRBV5-5 with TRBJ1-2; D is possibly TRBD1 (5 bases). This CDR3 spans 15 amino acids. With 4 bases removed from V and 3 bases from J, the gap between germline ends came to 16 bases. Germline V gene sequence: CDR1 SGHKS, CDR2 YYEKEE (reference sequence). Here the CDR3 DNA reads TGTGCCAGCAGCCCCTCAGGGTTGATTGACTATGGCTACACCTTC. The encoded protein is CASSPSGLIDYGYTF. The complete variable domain, with remaining parts taken from reference TRBV5-5 and TRBJ1-2, reads DAGVTQSPTHLIKTRGQQVTLRCSPISGHKSVSWYQQVLGQGPQFIFQYYEKEERGRGNFPDRFSARQFPNYSSELNVNALLLGDSALYLCASSPSGLIDYGYTFGSGTRLTVV.

The chain recombines TRBV19 with TRBJ2-1; 7 nucleotides match TRBD2. The CDR3 contains 13 residues. Germline V CDR1 and CDR2: LNHDA, SQIVND (reference sequence). The V gene end was trimmed by 6 bases and the J gene end by 5 bases; junction bases not matched to a gene: 4. The CDR3 sequence: CASSDLADNEQFF. In nucleotides, the CDR3 is TGTGCCAGTAGCGACCTAGCGGACAATGAGCAGTTCTTC.

The rearrangement uses TRBV28 and TRBJ1-6; perhaps TRBD1 as D (6 bases). Germline assignment: CDR1 MDHEN and CDR2 SYDVKM. The CDR3 is 18 residues long. The V gene lost 1 base and the J gene lost 1 base, with 14 bases spanning the gap. CDR3 bases: TGTGCCAGCAGTTTATTACTAGGGCAGGGGTCCTATAATTCACCCCTCCACTTT. As protein: CASSLLLGQGSYNSPLHF.

The chain is built from TRBV19 and TRBJ2-7, with 7 bases aligning to TRBD2. This CDR3 has 16 residues. The germline V gene has CDR1 LNHDA and CDR2 SQIVND (reference sequence). The junction had 14 bases not matched to a gene; V was cut back by 6 bases and J by 3 bases. The CDR3 protein is CASSYLRGGGLYEQYF. DNA for the CDR3: TGTGCCAGTAGCTACCTACGGGGCGGGGGACTCTACGAGCAGTACTTC.

The rearrangement joins TRBV5-1 to TRBJ1-2; maybe TRBD1 (6 bases). CDR1 SGHRS and CDR2 YFSETQ come from the germline V gene. There are 16 residues in the CDR3. The germline V and J ends were trimmed by 1 base and 0 bases, with 13 bases remaining between them. The CDR3 is CASSLFPGQANYGYTF. CDR3 nucleotides: TGCGCCAGCAGCTTGTTCCCGGGACAAGCTAACTATGGCTACACCTTC.

In this sample, this clone turned up a few times. V is TRBV7-2 and J is TRBJ1-5, with D maybe TRBD1 (5 bases). Trimming removed 1 base at V and 0 bases at J, with 7 bases between. Germline V gives CDR1 SGHTA, CDR2 FQGNSA. The CDR3 length is 15 residues. CDR3 nucleotide sequence: TGTGCCAGCAGCTTAGGGGACTCTAGCAATCAGCCCCAGCATTTT. Translated, it gives CASSLGDSSNQPQHF.

V is TRBV29-1 and J is TRBJ2-1; 7 bases agree with TRBD1. Germline V gene sequence: CDR1 SQVTM, CDR2 ANQGSEA. The CDR3 totals 13 residues. V was clipped by 6 bases and J by 0 bases; unmatched bases: 2. The CDR3 protein is CSVRDSSYNEQFF. In DNA, the CDR3 is TGCAGCGTCAGGGACAGCTCCTACAATGAGCAGTTCTTC.

The chain carries TRBV4-1 and TRBJ2-2; 15 bases match TRBD2. Germline V gene sequence: CDR1 MGHRA, CDR2 YSYEKL. Trimming took 3 bases from V and 0 from J; bases not matched to a gene: 2. The CDR3 length is 18 residues. CDR3 sequence: CASSHGTSGGPNTGELFF. In DNA form, the CDR3 reads TGCGCCAGCAGCCACGGGACTAGCGGGGGGCCGAACACCGGGGAGCTGTTTTTT.